This TCR beta chain was sequenced in a study of relationships among human T cell subsets. Points from the study as a whole: Many CDR3s were shared across Th1, Th2 and regulatory subsets. Two pan T samples were processed with pan B cells.

This CDR3 region has 15 residues. Germline CDR1 reads PRHDT; CDR2 reads FYEKMQ (reference sequence). The junction had 5 bases not matched to a gene; V was cut back by 4 bases and J by 4 bases. The table lists this clonotype with a few counts. Its antigen is unidentified. From mRNA, alpha and beta CDR3 regions were amplified using semiquantitative ARM-PCR. Exponential amplification used communal superprimers after tagged nested gene-specific primers in ARM-PCR. TCRdb re-called the multiplex PCR reads through MiXCR, storing one row per CDR3 protein. Among about 2,800 distinct CDR3 sequences listed, about 80% were seen once.

The gene calls are TRBV13 and TRBJ2-1; 9 bases match TRBD1. Sequenced input: total T cells sorted from blood. This clonotype was obtained from a man in his forties or fifties in good health. As DNA, the CDR3 is TGTGCCAGCAGCTCACGGACAGGGGTATACAATGAGCAGTTCTTC. This translates into CASSSRTGVYNEQFF.